This TCR beta chain was found in a study of blood T cell repertoires in COVID-19. TCRdb's table, derived via immunoSEQ multiplex PCR, lists solely in-frame clones and lacks some. The repertoire has about 150,000 clones, roughly 71% of them found once; the top ten carry around 3.4%. The ends lost 6 bases at V and 6 bases at J; junction bases unmatched: 9. Looked up from germline, CDR1 is LNHDA and CDR2 is SQIVND (reference sequence). This CDR3 comprises 15 residues. J is TRBJ1-5 and V is TRBV19; TRBD1 matches at 9 bases. This TCR came from an elderly woman with acute or convalescent COVID-19. The material sequenced was peripheral blood. The CDR3 bases are TGTGCCAGTAGCCCCGGGACAGGGAATTTTCAGCCCCAGCATTTT. It codes for CASSPGTGNFQPQHF.